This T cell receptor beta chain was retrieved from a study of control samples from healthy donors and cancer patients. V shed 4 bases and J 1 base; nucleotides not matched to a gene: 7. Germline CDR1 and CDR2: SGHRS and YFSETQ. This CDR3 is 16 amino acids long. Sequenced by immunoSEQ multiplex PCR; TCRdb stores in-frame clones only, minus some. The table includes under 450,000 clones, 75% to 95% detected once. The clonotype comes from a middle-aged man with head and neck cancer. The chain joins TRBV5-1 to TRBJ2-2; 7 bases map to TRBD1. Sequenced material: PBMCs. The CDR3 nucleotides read TGCGCCAGCAGCACTTCGGACAGGATGAACACCGGGGAGCTGTTTTTT. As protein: CASSTSDRMNTGELFF.